This entry describes one T cell receptor beta chain. The specificity of this receptor is unknown. No base quality information exists; no much larger clone differs at one position. The data belong to a study of T cell changes during pregnancy in multiple sclerosis (dated by TCRdb to the late 2010s). As for the study more broadly: The study examined how the T cell repertoire changed over the course of pregnancy in women with multiple sclerosis.

Sequences SGDLS (CDR1) and YYNGEE (CDR2) are obtained from the germline V gene. At the junction V is shortened by 4 bases and J by 2 bases, with 12 bases in between. The cysteine opens and the phenylalanine closes a CDR3 of 15 amino acids. Only the CDR3 DNA is retained, 45 bases long and in frame from the first base. The method was the immunoSEQ multiplex PCR assay. In TCRdb, the immuneACCESS table is reduced to in-frame sequences with V and J assigned. These tables do not hold every clone; where another copy was compared, an unresolved V gene accounts for under half, and the others remain unexplained. The sample records about 34,000 clones, less than 95% of which are singletons. The top ten clonotypes cover about 10% of the sample.

The TCR originated in a female donor with multiple sclerosis, enrolled in a pregnancy study. Sequenced material: CD8+ T cells from peripheral blood mononuclear cells, taken before pregnancy. The V and J genes are TRBV9 and TRBJ1-4; the best D guess is TRBD1, with 5 bases matching. The CDR3 loop reads CASSPKPGTNEKLFF. The DNA sequence follows: TGTGCCAGCAGCCCCAAACCAGGGACTAATGAAAAACTGTTTTTT.